This TCR beta chain was recorded in a study of shared clonotypes between healthy human individuals. Study-level findings and limits: Sharing across several donors was seen in 4% to 6.5% of naive CD4 clonotypes.

CD4+ cells underwent separation, giving CD45RA+ naive and CD45RA-negative memory subsets. Points on this clone: Its antigen is not known.

Germline V gene data show CDR1 as SNHLY and CDR2 as FYNNEI. Trimming removed 7 bases from V and 2 bases from J, with 17 bases in between. This CDR3 contains 15 residues. Libraries were prepared by immunoSEQ multiplex PCR; TCRdb keeps only in-frame clonotypes and omits some of them. The table shows 950,000 to 1,300,000 clones, with approximately 68% occurring only once. V usage is TRBV2 and J usage is TRBJ1-2; D gene ambiguous. The clonotype was recovered from a man younger than 35 in good health. Source material: memory CD4+ T cells sorted from blood. The subset is: CD45RA-negative fraction. CDR3 sequence: CASTTGWPLNYGYTF. The CDR3 DNA follows: TGTGCCAGCACCACGGGGTGGCCTTTAAACTATGGCTACACCTTC. Variable domain in full (rest from reference TRBV2 and TRBJ1-2): EPEVTQTPSHQVTQMGQEVILRCVPISNHLYFYWYRQILGQKVEFLVSFYNNEISEKSEIFDDQFSVERPDGSNFTLKIRSTKLEDSAMYFCASTTGWPLNYGYTFGSGTRLTVV.